The rows below give T cell receptor beta chains drawn from one sample of a study of cytomegalovirus exposure and HLA in healthy donors. Profiled with immunoSEQ multiplex PCR; TCRdb holds only in-frame clones, not every one. Among under 150,000 clones listed, roughly 79% were seen once. Input material: PBMCs. These TCRs come from a man aged 18 to 30 in good health and CMV-seronegative. CDR3s include the opening cysteine and the closing phenylalanine or tryptophan.

length	V	CDR3
14	TRBV5-1	CASSLQTDAYGYTF
16	TRBV18	CASSPPTGSSYNEQFF
21	TRBV28	CASSPGILGLAPPGQPGELFF
17	TRBV18	CASSQTLRLAGRPAQFF
13	TRBV12-5	CASGDGGPDTQYF
15	TRBV11-1	CASSFGGGGANVLTF
15	TRBV9	CASSFTGTGGTEAFF
14	TRBV27	CASSLGQAGTEAFF
14	TRBV30	CAWSWASSPGELFF
12	TRBV30	CACSDRANGYTF
16	TRBV5-1	CASSSERRHLYNEQFF
13	TRBV18	CASSPTGFDEQYF
14	TRBV5-1	CASRRQTSTDTQYF
17	TRBV27	CASSTWTGVLENEKLFF
13	TRBV30	CAWSEGLLREQYF
15	TRBV7-8	CASSPGTSGGGKQYF
16	TRBV5-1	CASTLGASKSNYGYTF
18	TRBV10-2	CASSDIRAVPGKHNEQFF
15	TRBV9	CASSVFAGQPGELFF
15	TRBV6-5	CASSYGTRKGETQYF
18	TRBV9	CASSVGRGDRGRTTGYTF
12	TRBV7-2	CASSFRTGSQYF